These T cell receptor beta chains were read from a single sample in a study of early T cells in non-severe SARS-CoV-2 infection. TCRdb reanalysed the 5' RACE reads using MiXCR and keeps one entry per CDR3 protein. The sample shows 50,000 to 70,000 distinct CDR3 sequences, just under 9% of them seen only once. Sequenced sample: whole blood. All receptors come from an adult who was a healthcare worker with PCR-confirmed SARS-CoV-2 infection or an uninfected control (not recorded which). The CDR3 runs from the conserved cysteine through the conserved F or W. A D gene is named only where the DNA matches it firmly. Clone size, where shown, is once, few, many, or a class for clones that have expanded.

TRBV3-1	TRBJ2-2	many	-	CASSHHGVGHGELFF	TGTGCCAGCAGCCACCATGGGGTGGGCCACGGGGAGCTGTTTTTT
TRBV7-6	TRBJ2-2	few	TRBD1	CASSLIDRANTGELFF	TGTGCCAGCAGCTTAATTGACAGGGCGAACACCGGGGAGCTGTTTTTT
TRBV5-1	TRBJ2-1	-	TRBD1	CASSSRTGAYNEQFF	TGCGCCAGCAGCAGTCGGACAGGAGCCTACAATGAGCAGTTCTTC
TRBV12-3/TRBV12-4	TRBJ1-4	many	-	CASSLAGGSASLLFF	TGTGCCAGCAGTTTAGCGGGGGGCTCTGCCTCCCTGCTGTTTTTT
TRBV6-1	TRBJ2-3	-	TRBD1	CASRRPGQGFTADTQYF	TGTGCCAGCAGGCGACCCGGACAGGGTTTTACTGCAGATACGCAGTATTTT
TRBV7-9	TRBJ1-6	-	-	CASSLAGPLSSPLHF	TGTGCCAGCAGCTTAGCGGGCCCGCTTAGTTCACCCCTCCACTTT
TRBV5-6	TRBJ2-7	-	-	CASSLGLEGSEQYF	TGTGCCAGCAGCTTGGGGCTGGAAGGGAGCGAGCAGTACTTC
TRBV6-2/TRBV6-3	TRBJ2-2	many	-	CASSYPGFFGTGELFF	TGTGCCAGCAGTTACCCTGGGTTCTTCGGCACCGGGGAGCTGTTTTTT
TRBV30	TRBJ2-6	-	-	CAWLPGVGANVLTF	TGTGCCTGGCTACCGGGAGTTGGGGCCAACGTCCTGACTTTC
TRBV4-1	TRBJ1-4	-	-	CASSHRHGPNEKLFF	TGCGCCAGCAGCCACCGACACGGACCTAATGAAAAACTGTTTTTT
TRBV7-2	TRBJ2-5	few	-	CATTRSWGVETQYF	TGTGCCACTACCCGCTCGTGGGGCGTGGAGACCCAGTACTTC
TRBV5-1	TRBJ2-5	-	TRBD1	CASSLPGGETQYF	TGCGCCAGCAGCTTGCCAGGGGGAGAGACCCAGTACTTC
TRBV28	TRBJ1-2	-	-	CASSYTGLKNYGYTF	TGTGCCAGCAGTTACACAGGGCTGAAGAACTATGGCTACACCTTC
TRBV27	TRBJ2-1	many	TRBD2	CASSLRLAGHYNEQFF	TGTGCCAGCAGTTTACGACTAGCGGGCCACTACAATGAGCAGTTCTTC
TRBV29-1	TRBJ1-3	-	-	CSVAVSSGNTIYF	TGCAGCGTTGCAGTCAGCTCTGGAAACACCATATATTTT
TRBV28	TRBJ2-1	many	-	CASSLPAPVGVEQFF	TGTGCCAGCAGTTTGCCTGCCCCGGTCGGGGTGGAGCAGTTCTTC
TRBV4-1	TRBJ1-3	many	-	CASSPHGGTGNTIYF	TGCGCCAGCAGCCCCCACGGGGGAACTGGAAACACCATATATTTT
TRBV6-5	TRBJ2-7	many	-	CATLDSFSYEQYF	TGTGCCACCCTGGACAGCTTCTCCTACGAGCAGTACTTC
TRBV7-2	TRBJ2-2	many	TRBD1	CASNEQGAAGELFF	TGTGCCAGCAACGAACAGGGGGCTGCCGGGGAGCTGTTTTTT
TRBV28	TRBJ1-5	many	-	CASSLGGRDYSNQPQHF	TGTGCCAGCAGTTTGGGGGGACGGGATTATAGCAATCAGCCCCAGCATTTT
TRBV5-8	TRBJ2-7	few	-	CASSLYRIYEQYF	TGTGCCAGCAGCTTGTACAGGATCTACGAGCAGTACTTC
TRBV27	TRBJ2-3	-	-	CASSLWGVGDTQYF	TGTGCCAGCAGTTTGTGGGGGGTAGGAGATACGCAGTATTTT
TRBV20-1	TRBJ2-7	-	TRBD2	CSARYSGSYEQYF	TGCAGTGCTAGGTACAGCGGGAGTTACGAGCAGTACTTC
TRBV7-9	TRBJ2-3	-	TRBD2	CASSFSSGSLDTQYF	TGTGCCAGCAGCTTTTCCAGCGGGAGCCTGGATACGCAGTATTTT
TRBV7-2	TRBJ1-1	-	-	CASSLGVGRMNTEAFF	TGTGCCAGCAGCTTAGGGGTAGGCAGGATGAACACTGAAGCTTTCTTT
TRBV30	TRBJ2-2	few	-	CAWRDNTGELFF	TGTGCCTGGCGAGACAACACCGGGGAGCTGTTTTTT
TRBV7-8	TRBJ2-7	few	-	CASSRGRWYEQYF	TGTGCCAGCAGCCGAGGAAGGTGGTACGAGCAGTACTTC
TRBV11-1	TRBJ2-4	many	-	CASSLDGVAKNIQYF	TGTGCCAGCAGCTTAGACGGGGTAGCCAAAAACATTCAGTACTTC
TRBV7-9	TRBJ1-1	once	-	CASSLEGRTEAFF	TGTGCCAGCAGCTTAGAGGGGAGAACTGAAGCTTTCTTT
TRBV19	TRBJ2-1	many	-	CASSIEPGNEQFF	TGTGCCAGTAGTATAGAGCCGGGGAATGAGCAGTTCTTC
TRBV6-1	TRBJ1-4	-	-	CASSEAILGEKLFF	TGTGCCAGCAGTGAAGCGATTTTAGGGGAAAAACTGTTTTTT
TRBV15	TRBJ2-3	many	TRBD1	CATSTDRGTDTQYF	TGTGCCACCAGCACGGACAGGGGCACAGATACGCAGTATTTT
TRBV28	TRBJ2-1	-	-	CASSPTNEQFF	TGTGCCAGCAGCCCCACTAATGAGCAGTTCTTC
TRBV21-1	TRBJ1-3	many	-	CASSKDREAGNTIYF	TGTGCCAGCAGCAAAGACAGGGAAGCGGGAAACACCATATATTTT
TRBV6-5	TRBJ2-1	many	TRBD2	CASRTRTSGYNEQFF	TGTGCCAGCAGGACCCGGACTAGCGGATACAATGAGCAGTTCTTC
TRBV29-1	TRBJ2-7	-	TRBD2	CSVDTSGSPYEQYF	TGCAGCGTTGACACTAGCGGGAGCCCCTACGAGCAGTACTTC
TRBV11-2	TRBJ1-4	-	-	CASSSEGTINEKLFF	TGTGCCAGCAGCTCTGAGGGGACGATTAATGAAAAACTGTTTTTT
TRBV19	TRBJ1-5	few	TRBD1	CATKTDRGDQPQHF	TGTGCCACGAAAACAGACAGGGGAGATCAGCCCCAGCATTTT
TRBV28	TRBJ2-7	many	-	CASSSSGISSYEQYF	TGTGCCAGCAGCTCGTCGGGGATTAGCTCCTACGAGCAGTACTTC
TRBV2	TRBJ2-3	few	-	CASSDRQSTDTQYF	TGTGCCAGCAGTGACAGACAGAGCACAGATACGCAGTATTTT
TRBV11-1	TRBJ2-1	few	-	CASSFKVRGRSSYNEQFF	TGTGCCAGCAGCTTTAAAGTGCGGGGTCGGAGCTCCTACAATGAGCAGTTCTTC
TRBV3-2	TRBJ1-2	few	-	CASSHSIGSNYGYTF	TGTGCCAGCAGCCATTCGATTGGATCTAACTATGGCTACACCTTC
TRBV20-1	TRBJ2-1	many	TRBD2	CSARGLESGTQFF	TGCAGTGCTAGGGGACTAGAATCCGGGACGCAGTTCTTC
TRBV2	TRBJ2-7	-	TRBD1	CASRITGVEQYF	TGTGCCAGCAGGATTACAGGGGTCGAGCAGTACTTC
TRBV12-3/TRBV12-4	TRBJ2-1	few	-	CASSRPWYNEQFF	TGTGCCAGCAGCCGGCCCTGGTACAATGAGCAGTTCTTC
TRBV13	TRBJ2-1	medium-sized	TRBD2	CASSSRLAGSVWVDEQFF	TGTGCCAGCAGCTCCAGACTAGCGGGATCGGTATGGGTTGATGAGCAGTTCTTC
TRBV12-3/TRBV12-4	TRBJ2-1	many	TRBD2	CASSLRPGLAGDEQFF	TGTGCCAGCAGTTTGAGACCGGGACTAGCGGGAGATGAGCAGTTCTTC
TRBV12-3/TRBV12-4	TRBJ2-1	many	-	CASSRPGRKRYNEQFF	TGTGCCAGCAGCCGACCCGGACGGAAGAGGTACAATGAGCAGTTCTTC
TRBV7-3	TRBJ2-3	-	TRBD2	CASSIAGGSTDTQYF	TGTGCCAGCAGTATAGCGGGAGGGAGCACAGATACGCAGTATTTT
TRBV28	TRBJ2-7	few	-	CASSLYGRGGEQYF	TGTGCCAGCAGTTTATACGGGAGAGGCGGCGAGCAGTACTTC
TRBV20-1	TRBJ2-1	many	TRBD2	CSANREARYNEQFF	TGCAGTGCTAACCGGGAGGCCCGATACAATGAGCAGTTCTTC
TRBV3-1	TRBJ1-4	few	-	CASSQDLGVTNEKLFF	TGTGCCAGCAGCCAAGATTTGGGGGTGACTAATGAAAAACTGTTTTTT
TRBV12-3/TRBV12-4	TRBJ2-7	many	TRBD2	CASSAGTSGLGEQYF	TGTGCCAGCAGTGCCGGGACTAGCGGACTCGGCGAGCAGTACTTC